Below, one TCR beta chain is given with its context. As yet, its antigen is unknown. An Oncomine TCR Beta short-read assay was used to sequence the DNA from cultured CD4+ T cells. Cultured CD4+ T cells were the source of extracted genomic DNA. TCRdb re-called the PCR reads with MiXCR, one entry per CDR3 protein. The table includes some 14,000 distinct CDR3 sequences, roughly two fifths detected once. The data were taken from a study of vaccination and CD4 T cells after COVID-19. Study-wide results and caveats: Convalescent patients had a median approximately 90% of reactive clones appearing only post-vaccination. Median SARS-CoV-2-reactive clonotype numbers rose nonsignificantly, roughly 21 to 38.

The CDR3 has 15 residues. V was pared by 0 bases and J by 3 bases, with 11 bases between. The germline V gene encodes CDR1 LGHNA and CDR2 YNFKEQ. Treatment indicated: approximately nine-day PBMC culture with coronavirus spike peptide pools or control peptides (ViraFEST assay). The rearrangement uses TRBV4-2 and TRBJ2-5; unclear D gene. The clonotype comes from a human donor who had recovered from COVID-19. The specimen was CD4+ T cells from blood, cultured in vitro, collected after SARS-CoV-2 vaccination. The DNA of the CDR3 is TGTGCCAGCAGCCAAGATTCTGTAATTGAAGAGACCCAGTACTTC. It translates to CASSQDSVIEETQYF.